This T cell receptor beta chain was captured by sequencing in a study of beta chain features in type 1 diabetes. Sequencing targeted expressed TCRB transcripts, as all isolated RNA had been reverse transcribed. Libraries were prepared by immunoSEQ multiplex PCR; TCRdb keeps only in-frame clonotypes and omits some of them. The table has under 950,000 clones, 15% to 20% seen once. Points from the study as a whole: When VDJ junctions were examined, type 1 diabetes patients showed fewer insertions and more deletions. Shortening that was moderate but significant affected the TCRB CDR3s of Type 1 diabetes patients in all four CD4+ subsets.

Only a few counts were recorded for this clone. Antigen specificity is unknown. With V trimmed by 2 bases and J by 0 bases, 1 base remained unmatched. Germline CDR1 reads MDHEN; CDR2 reads SYDVKM. The CDR3 has 16 residues. The chain is built from TRBV28 and TRBJ2-1; 10 bases fit TRBD2. Sequencing was carried out using naive CD4+ T cells from blood. This receptor was taken from a woman aged 18-30 years in good health. CDR3 sequence (DNA): TGTGCCAGCAGTTTACAGCGGGAGGGCTCCTACAATGAGCAGTTCTTC. This sequence encodes CASSLQREGSYNEQFF.